This paragraph reports one TCR beta chain. Just one base apart from a much larger clone, this may be a read error. Per the germline V gene, CDR1 is MNHNS and CDR2 is SASEGT. This CDR3 comprises 14 residues. This sample was taken from a study of blood T cells in healthy people across ages. Next came a second PCR, run for about 7 to 12 cycles, which used a sample-barcoded 5' primer along with a J-beta primer mix. Every cDNA molecule carried a tag from a template-switch adaptor bearing 12 random nucleotides. TCRdb processed the 5' RACE reads anew with MiXCR; each CDR3 protein has one entry. The table lists approximately 1,000,000 distinct CDR3 sequences, more than 30% of them singletons.

This TCR derives from a man aged 18 to 29 in good health. The sample was blood. The chain carries TRBV6-1 and TRBJ1-2; D unclear. In DNA, the CDR3 is TGTTCCAGCCTCAAGTCGGCACGAATCTATGGCTACACCTTC. Protein product: CSSLKSARIYGYTF.